One and the same sample provided the 23 T cell receptor beta chains below, sequenced in a study of shared clonotypes between healthy human individuals. Method: immunoSEQ multiplex PCR; TCRdb's copy keeps in-frame clones and lacks some. In the table there are millions of clones, 90% to 95% of which are singletons. Source material: naive CD4+ T cells from PBMCs. Regarding subset: CD45RA+ positively selected. These receptors all stem from a man between 18 and 35 years old in good health. Some clones in this sample may be carry-over from other donors' samples.

This chain uses TRBV7-8 with TRBJ2-3, with D possibly called TRBD1 or TRBD2 (5 bases each). This CDR3 spans 12 amino acids. CDR1 is SGHVS and CDR2 is FQNEAQ in the germline V gene. Trimming shortened V by 7 bases and J by 8 bases, and 13 bases separated the two germline ends. The CDR3 nucleotides are TGTGCCAGCAATCTGGGACCAGGTACGCAGTATTTT. Amino acids: CASNLGPGTQYF.

Concerning this clone itself: The sample contains more than one DNA sequence encoding this CDR3. The chain employs TRBV5-1 and TRBJ2-2; 7 bases are shared with TRBD2. V dropped 0 bases and J dropped 6; count of bases not matched to a gene: 5. From germline, CDR1 is SGHRS and CDR2 YFSETQ. CDR3 size: 15 residues. The CDR3 sequence is CASSLVAGAPGELFF. CDR3 coding DNA: TGCGCCAGCAGCTTGGTTGCGGGAGCTCCCGGGGAGCTGTTTTTT. Based on the CDR3 plus reference TRBV5-1 and TRBJ2-2, the full variable domain is KAGVTQTPRYLIKTRGQQVTLSCSPISGHRSVSWYQQTPGQGLQFLFEYFSETQRNKGNFPGRFSGRQFSNSRSEMNVSTLELGDSALYLCASSLVAGAPGELFFGEGSRLTVL.

The chain carries TRBV27 and TRBJ2-1, with no clear D. V was cut by 5 bases and J by 5 bases, with 10 bases left in between. The CDR3 spans 13 residues. Germline CDR1 is MNHEY and CDR2 is SMNVEV (reference sequence). For the CDR3, the DNA is TGTGCCAGCAGTCGGCAGCCAGACAATGAGCAGTTCTTC. Its protein product is CASSRQPDNEQFF.

This clone was seen a handful of times. CDR3 bases: TGCGCCAGCAGCCTAGCAGACAACACTGAAGCTTTCTTT. Translating gives CASSLADNTEAFF. The chain employs TRBV4-3 and TRBJ1-1; D not resolved. There are 13 residues in the CDR3. The V gene lost 4 bases and the J gene lost 2 bases, with 8 bases spanning the gap. The germline CDR1 and CDR2 sequences are LGHNA and YSLEER.

The chain employs TRBV5-6 and TRBJ2-7, with D possibly matching TRBD1 (5 bases). The CDR3 has 14 residues. V was pared by 6 bases and J by 4 bases, with 17 bases between. Germline V CDR1 and CDR2: SGHDT, YYEEEE. The CDR3 loop reads CASTTKGHLYEQYF. CDR3 nucleotide sequence: TGTGCCAGCACCACAAAGGGGCACCTTTACGAGCAGTACTTC.

The rearrangement uses TRBV18 and TRBJ2-7, with 9 bases identical to TRBD2. Per germline, CDR1 KGHSH and CDR2 LQKENI. This CDR3 has 17 amino acids. V was pared by 3 bases and J by 6 bases, with 15 bases of the junction left unmatched. The CDR3 nucleotides are TGTGCCAGCTCACCGTCGGTCTTTGCGGGAGGGCTTGGCGAGCAGTACTTC. Translated: CASSPSVFAGGLGEQYF. The entire variable domain, with the rest obtained from reference TRBV18 and TRBJ2-7, is as follows: NAGVMQNPRHLVRRRGQEARLRCSPMKGHSHVYWYRQLPEEGLKFMVYLQKENIIDESGMPKERFSAEFPKEGPSILRIQQVVRGDSAAYFCASSPSVFAGGLGEQYFGPGTRLTVT.

The J gene is TRBJ2-7, the V gene TRBV9; TRBD1 matches at 9 bases. Germline assignment: CDR1 SGDLS and CDR2 YYNGEE. This CDR3 comprises 15 residues. Germline trimming cut 4 bases from V and 1 base from J; bases unmatched to any gene: 6. This CDR3 is CASSLGQGRSYEQYF. CDR3 nucleotides: TGTGCCAGCAGCTTAGGACAGGGGAGGTCCTACGAGCAGTACTTC.

The chain has TRBV18 and TRBJ2-2; the match to TRBD1 covers 10 bases. This CDR3 comprises 16 residues. After removal of 8 bases from V and 3 bases from J, the junction contained 9 bases not matched to a gene. Germline CDR1 is KGHSH and CDR2 is LQKENI. Here the CDR3 DNA reads TGTGCCAGCGCCCCCGGGACAGGGGCTTACACCGGGGAGCTGTTTTTT. Protein: CASAPGTGAYTGELFF.

The rearrangement links TRBV4-1 to TRBJ2-7, with D possibly called TRBD1 or TRBD2 (5 bases each). V was shortened by 1 base and J by 6 bases, with 13 bases between the two germline ends. Germline CDR1 and CDR2: MGHRA and YSYEKL. CDR3 length equals 14 residues. CDR3 sequence (DNA): TGCGCCAGCAGCCAAGCGGGGCCTCTAGCCGAGCAGTACTTC. Protein sequence: CASSQAGPLAEQYF.

The gene calls are TRBV5-4 and TRBJ2-5; 7 bases are a match to TRBD2. This CDR3 has 14 amino acids. Germline V CDR1 and CDR2: SGHNT, YYREEE (reference sequence). V lost 4 bases to trimming and J lost 2 bases; unmatched junction nucleotides: 5. The CDR3 DNA follows: TGTGCCAGCAGCCCCCGGACTAGTCAAGAGACCCAGTACTTC. Translation gives CASSPRTSQETQYF.

The chain uses TRBV7-3 and TRBJ2-7, with D possibly being TRBD1 (6 bases). The CDR3 is made up of 14 amino acids. The germline V gene encodes CDR1 SGHTA and CDR2 FQGTGA. Trimming stripped 2 bases from V and 9 bases from J, with 17 bases between. The CDR3 nucleotides are TGTGCCAGCAGCTTATCGTCAGGGGAAGGGCCGCAGTACTTC. Translation gives CASSLSSGEGPQYF.

The chain recombines TRBV13 with TRBJ2-1; TRBD2 matches 10 bases. The junction had 8 bases not matched to a gene; V was cut back by 5 bases and J by 7 bases. CDR1 is PRHDT and CDR2 is FYEKMQ in the germline V gene (reference sequence). The CDR3 is 15 residues long. This CDR3 reads CASSPLAGVGNEQFF. As DNA, the CDR3 is TGTGCCAGCAGCCCTCTAGCGGGAGTAGGTAATGAGCAGTTCTTC.

A note on this clone: Other DNA sequences of this sample code for an identical CDR3. Written as DNA, the CDR3 is TGCGCCAGCAGCTTTACGGTCCAAGAGACCCAGTACTTC. It codes for CASSFTVQETQYF. This chain connects TRBV5-1 to TRBJ2-5; D not certain. Germline V CDR1 and CDR2: SGHRS, YFSETQ. The ends were cut back, 2 bases at V and 1 base at J, with 6 bases in the middle. There are 13 residues in the CDR3.

The J gene is TRBJ1-2, the V gene TRBV7-9, with 7 positions matching TRBD1. In germline, CDR1 is SEHNR, CDR2 FQNEAQ (reference sequence). Unmatched junction bases numbered 10, after V lost 1 base and J lost 8 bases. CDR3 length: 15 residues. The CDR3 protein is CASSLEGGRGGGYTF. The DNA of the CDR3 is TGTGCCAGCAGCTTAGAAGGGGGCAGGGGAGGCGGCTACACCTTC.

There are a few counts of this clone. V usage is TRBV30 and J usage is TRBJ1-5; no clear D. With 2 bases removed from V and 9 bases from J, the gap between germline ends came to 14 bases. This CDR3 has 13 residues. The germline V gene has CDR1 GTSNPN and CDR2 SVGIG (reference sequence). The DNA of the CDR3 is TGTGCCTGGAGTATCTTGGGCGAAGGGCCCCAGCATTTT. Its protein is CAWSILGEGPQHF.

As DNA, the CDR3 is TGCGCCAGCAGCTATACTGAGAGCTCCTACAATGAGCAGTTCTTC. It is translated as CASSYTESSYNEQFF. V gene TRBV5-1 combines with J gene TRBJ2-1; D is unresolved. This CDR3 has 15 amino acids. Germline V CDR1 and CDR2: SGHRS, YFSETQ. The ends were cut back, 3 bases at V and 0 bases at J, with 10 bases in the middle.

The chain has TRBV6-5 and TRBJ1-4; tentatively, D is TRBD1 (6 bases). Trimming left V 6 bases short and J 4 bases short, with 9 bases between. CDR1 and CDR2 from the germline V gene are MNHEY and SVGAGI. This CDR3 is 13 amino acids long. This CDR3 reads CASRGQYNEKLFF. CDR3 sequence (DNA): TGTGCCAGCAGAGGACAGTATAATGAAAAACTGTTTTTT.

This rearrangement joins TRBV2 to TRBJ1-4, with D perhaps matching TRBD1 (5 bases). Trimming cost V 7 bases and J 6 bases, with 12 bases left between them. CDR1 is SNHLY and CDR2 is FYNNEI in the germline V gene. This CDR3 contains 13 residues. CDR3 nucleotides: TGTGCCAGCAAGTTCGGGGACTATGAAAAACTGTTTTTT. It codes for CASKFGDYEKLFF.

The chain links TRBV7-6 to TRBJ2-3; 8 bases match TRBD2. Germline CDR1 SGHVS, CDR2 FNYEAQ. The CDR3 has 16 residues. V was pared by 1 base and J by 3 bases, with 6 bases of the junction left unmatched. The CDR3 loop reads CASSLGQAGATDTQYF. CDR3 DNA: TGTGCCAGCAGCTTAGGTCAAGCGGGAGCGACAGATACGCAGTATTTT. Complete variable domain (other parts from reference TRBV7-6 and TRBJ2-3): GAGVSQSPRYKVTKRGQDVALRCDPISGHVSLYWYRQALGQGPEFLTYFNYEAQQDKSGLPNDRFSAERPEGSISTLTIQRTEQRDSAMYRCASSLGQAGATDTQYFGPGTRLTVL.

The V gene is TRBV5-1, the J gene TRBJ2-1; 7 positions match TRBD2. This CDR3 is 14 amino acids long. CDR1 is SGHRS, CDR2 YFSETQ, per germline. With V trimmed by 4 bases and J by 9 bases, 10 bases remained unmatched. The CDR3 reads CASSMGGFLGEQFF. The CDR3 nucleotides are TGCGCCAGCAGCATGGGGGGGTTCCTCGGTGAGCAGTTCTTC.

The chain is built from TRBV19 and TRBJ1-5, with D uncertain. V lost 7 bases and J 3 bases, leaving 13 bases between the germline ends. Per germline, CDR1 LNHDA and CDR2 SQIVND (reference sequence). The CDR3 runs to 14 residues. The CDR3 sequence is CASTSGRTNQPQHF. For the CDR3, the DNA is TGTGCCAGTACCTCCGGCAGGACCAATCAGCCCCAGCATTTT.

Turning to this clone: The sample carries other DNA sequences with the same CDR3. The genes are TRBV7-2 and TRBJ1-2, with D unclear. CDR1 and CDR2 from the germline V gene are SGHTA and FQGNSA. The CDR3 extends over 14 amino acids. Between the trimmed V and J ends, which lost 1 base and 2 bases, there was a span of 8 bases. The CDR3 reads CASSLGRENYGYTF. CDR3 nucleotide sequence: TGTGCCAGCAGCTTAGGCCGGGAGAACTATGGCTACACCTTC.

The V and J genes are TRBV4-3 and TRBJ2-2, with TRBD2 matching 12 bases. The V gene's germline CDR1 is LGHNA and CDR2 YSLEER. The CDR3 is made up of 18 amino acids. V was pared by 1 base and J by 5 bases, with 8 bases of the junction left unmatched. The DNA for the CDR3 is TGCGCCAGCAGCCAAGGGCTAGCGGGAGGGCAGAGGACCGGGGAGCTGTTTTTT. Its protein product is CASSQGLAGGQRTGELFF.